A single sample is the source of the 2 T cell receptor beta chains below, sequenced in a study of Graves' ophthalmopathy and Graves' hyperthyroidism. The sequenced template was RNA, covering the TCR beta CDR3 region. Second-round multiplex PCR came after a first-round RT-PCR that employed HTBI primers. TCRdb independently ran MiXCR on the multiplex PCR reads; one entry per CDR3 protein. The sample contains some 750,000 distinct CDR3 sequences, roughly 41% of which appear only once. Sequenced: peripheral blood. These receptors were collected from an adult man with Graves' ophthalmopathy.

The chain links TRBV6-6 to TRBJ1-6, with D possibly matching TRBD1 (5 bases). Germline-derived CDR1 and CDR2 are MNHNY and SVGAGI (reference sequence). The CDR3 is made up of 13 amino acids. The ends were cut back, 2 bases at V and 13 bases at J, with 12 bases in the middle. The CDR3 DNA reads as TGTGCCAGCAGTTACGCCCCTCGGGACCCCCTCCACTTT. Amino acid sequence: CASSYAPRDPLHF.

The chain carries TRBV6-2 or TRBV6-3 and TRBJ1-1; 10 bases fit TRBD1. Germline assignment: CDR1 MNHEY and CDR2 SVGEGT. CDR3 length: 17 amino acids. V gave up 0 bases and J gave up 0 bases; unmatched junction bases: 4. As DNA, the CDR3 is TGTGCCAGCAGTTACTCGGGACAGGGGAAGTTGAACACTGAAGCTTTCTTT. It codes for CASSYSGQGKLNTEAFF.